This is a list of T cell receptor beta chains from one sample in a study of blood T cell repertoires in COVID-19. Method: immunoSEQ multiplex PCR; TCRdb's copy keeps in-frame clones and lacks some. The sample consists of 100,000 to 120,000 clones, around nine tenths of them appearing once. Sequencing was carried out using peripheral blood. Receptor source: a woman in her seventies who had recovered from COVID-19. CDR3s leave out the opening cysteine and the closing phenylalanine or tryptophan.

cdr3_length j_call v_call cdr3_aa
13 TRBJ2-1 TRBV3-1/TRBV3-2 ASSQASGGWYEQF
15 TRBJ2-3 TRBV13 ASSRRLAGGPTDTQY
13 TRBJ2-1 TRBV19 ASSIVQGAINEQF
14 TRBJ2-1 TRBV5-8 ASSLGDRRANNEQF
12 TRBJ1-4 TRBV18 ASSQRGPSEKLF
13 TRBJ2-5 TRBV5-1 ASSLATTAQETQY
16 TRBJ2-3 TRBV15 ATSREGTSGGARNTQY
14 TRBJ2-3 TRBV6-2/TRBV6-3 ASSSPAADSTDTQY
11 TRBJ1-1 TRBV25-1 ASRAGVNTEAF
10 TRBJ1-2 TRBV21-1 ASPGTGRGYT
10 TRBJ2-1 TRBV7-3 ASSRVDNEQF
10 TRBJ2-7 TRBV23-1 ASSRTVYEQY
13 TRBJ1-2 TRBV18 ASSPGLRNSYGYT
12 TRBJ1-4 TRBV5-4 ASSPDRGQGKLF
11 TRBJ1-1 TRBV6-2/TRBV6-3 ASSYHSPNSAF
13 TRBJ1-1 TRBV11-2 ASSLARQGSTEAF
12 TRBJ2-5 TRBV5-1 ASSPGTSGETQY
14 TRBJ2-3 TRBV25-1 ASSPRRGGVQNTQY
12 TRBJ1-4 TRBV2 ASSKLGEDAKLF
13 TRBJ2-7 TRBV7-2 ASSLGLALSYEQY
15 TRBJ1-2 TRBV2 ASSRGRWTGHNYGYT
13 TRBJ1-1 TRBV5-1 ASLAGGTQNTEAF